This T cell receptor (beta chain) was documented in a study of glioma-infiltrating T cells after dendritic cell vaccination. Study-wide points: Higher pretreatment TIL content predicted longer progression-free time and survival.

Time point meaning: after dendritic cell vaccination, including at tumor progression/relapse. Only patients with spare fresh-frozen tumor and over two years of follow-up were included. PBMC were collected before vaccination, two weeks after the third vaccination, and at progression. As concerns this clone: Its antigen is currently unknown.

Repertoires were generated with immunoSEQ multiplex PCR, while TCRdb's copy carries only in-frame clones and drops some. The table shows some 60,000 clones, with about 86% occurring only once. Germline V gene data show CDR1 as SEHNR and CDR2 as FQNEAQ (reference sequence). CDR3 length: 19 amino acids. V shed 7 bases and J shed 0 bases, with 28 bases lying between them. The sequencing used blood, collected after dendritic cell vaccination. This TCR derives from a human donor with glioblastoma. The V call is TRBV7-9, the J call TRBJ2-7, with a tentative D call TRBD1 (6 bases). The chain's CDR3 is CASNYSPRREGGSSYEQYF. CDR3 DNA sequence: TGTGCCAGCAACTACTCTCCCCGTAGAGAAGGGGGTTCCTCCTACGAGCAGTACTTC. The whole variable domain, remainder taken from reference TRBV7-9 and TRBJ2-7, is DTGVSQNPRHKITKRGQNVTFRCDPISEHNRLYWYRQTLGQGPEFLTYFQNEAQLEKSRLLSDRFSAERPKGSFSTLEIQRTEQGDSAMYLCASNYSPRREGGSSYEQYFGPGTRLTVT.